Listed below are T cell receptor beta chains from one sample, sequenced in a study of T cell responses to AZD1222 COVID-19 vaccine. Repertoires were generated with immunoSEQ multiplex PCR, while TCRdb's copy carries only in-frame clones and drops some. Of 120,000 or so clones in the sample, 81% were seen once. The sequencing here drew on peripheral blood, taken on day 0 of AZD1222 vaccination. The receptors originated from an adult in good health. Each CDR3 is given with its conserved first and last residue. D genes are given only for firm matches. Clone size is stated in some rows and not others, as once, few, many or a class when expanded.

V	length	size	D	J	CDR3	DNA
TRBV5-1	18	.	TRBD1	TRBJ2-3	CASSLAYTGGISTDTQYF	TGCGCCAGCAGCTTGGCCTATACAGGGGGGATTAGCACAGATACGCAGTATTTT
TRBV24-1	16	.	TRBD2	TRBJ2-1	CATSDSRAGRVDEQFF	TGTGCCACCAGTGATTCCCGAGCGGGAAGGGTTGATGAGCAGTTCTTC
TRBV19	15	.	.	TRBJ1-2	CASTYGGDGNYGYTF	TGTGCCAGTACCTATGGAGGGGACGGGAACTATGGCTACACCTTC
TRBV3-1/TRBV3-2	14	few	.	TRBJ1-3	CASSQGGAGNTIYF	TGTGCCAGCAGCCAGGGTGGGGCTGGAAACACCATATATTTT
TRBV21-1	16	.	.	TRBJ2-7	CASSPQQGEPNYEQYF	TGTGCCAGCAGCCCCCAGCAGGGGGAGCCCAACTACGAGCAGTACTTC
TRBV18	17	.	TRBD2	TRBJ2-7	CASSPPGLAGGIYEQYF	TGTGCCAGCTCACCACCGGGTCTAGCGGGAGGGATTTACGAGCAGTACTTC
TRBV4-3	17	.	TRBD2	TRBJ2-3	CARRPLWSGGGTDTQYF	TGCGCCCGCCGCCCCCTCTGGAGCGGGGGTGGCACAGATACGCAGTATTTT
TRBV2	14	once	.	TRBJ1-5	CASSEARGNQPQHF	TGTGCCAGCAGTGAAGCCAGGGGCAATCAGCCCCAGCATTTT
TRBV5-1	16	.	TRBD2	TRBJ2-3	CASSGLAGISTDTQYF	TGCGCCAGCAGCGGGCTAGCGGGGATTAGCACAGATACGCAGTATTTT
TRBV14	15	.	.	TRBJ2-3	CASSRDGKITDTQYF	TGTGCCAGCAGCCGAGACGGGAAAATCACAGATACGCAGTATTTT
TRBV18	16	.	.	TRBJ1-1	CASSPPAGTGNTEAFF	TGTGCCAGCTCCCCGCCAGCTGGTACGGGGAACACTGAAGCTTTCTTT
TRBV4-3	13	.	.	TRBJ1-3	CASRSSSGNTIYF	TGCGCCAGCAGGTCTAGCTCTGGAAACACCATATATTTT
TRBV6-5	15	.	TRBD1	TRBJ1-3	CASSQLQGAGNTIYF	TGTGCCAGCAGTCAACTACAGGGGGCTGGAAACACCATATATTTT
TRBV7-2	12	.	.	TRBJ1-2	CASSFGVYGYTF	TGTGCCAGCAGCTTTGGCGTCTATGGCTACACCTTC
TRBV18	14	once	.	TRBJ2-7	CASSPDKDSAEQYF	TGTGCCAGCTCACCCGACAAGGACTCTGCCGAGCAGTACTTC
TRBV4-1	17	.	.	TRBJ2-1	CASSPKPSSSWGNEQFF	TGCGCCAGCAGTCCGAAACCTTCTAGCTCTTGGGGAAATGAGCAGTTCTTC
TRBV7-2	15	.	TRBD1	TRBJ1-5	CASSRTGVSNQPQHF	TGTGCCAGCAGCCGCACAGGGGTCTCCAATCAGCCCCAGCATTTT
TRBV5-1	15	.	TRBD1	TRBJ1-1	CASSPTGTGATEAFF	TGCGCCAGCAGCCCTACCGGGACAGGGGCCACTGAAGCTTTCTTT
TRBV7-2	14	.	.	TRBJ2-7	CASSSPMTGGEQYF	TGTGCCAGCAGCTCCCCAATGACAGGTGGGGAGCAGTACTTC
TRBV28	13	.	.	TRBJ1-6	CASSPGTKSPLHF	TGTGCCAGCAGCCCCGGGACAAAGTCACCCCTCCACTTT
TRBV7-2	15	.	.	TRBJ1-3	CASSLAGGQRNTIYF	TGTGCCAGCAGCTTAGCGGGGGGGCAAAGAAACACCATATATTTT
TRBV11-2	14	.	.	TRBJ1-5	CASSLLGGSGTQHF	TGTGCCAGCAGCTTATTAGGTGGTTCGGGGACCCAGCATTTT
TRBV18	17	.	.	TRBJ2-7	CASSPPVYETLSREQYF	TGTGCCAGCTCACCTCCTGTTTACGAGACCCTCAGTAGGGAGCAGTACTTC
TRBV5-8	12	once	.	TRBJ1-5	CASSVFNQPQHF	TGTGCCAGCAGCGTCTTCAATCAGCCCCAGCATTTT
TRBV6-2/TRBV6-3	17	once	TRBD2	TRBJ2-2	CASSYTRWTSGGGELFF	TGTGCCAGCAGTTACACACGCTGGACTAGCGGTGGCGGGGAGCTGTTTTTT
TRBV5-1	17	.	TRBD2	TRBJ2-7	CASSLAVPSGSSYEQYF	TGCGCCAGCAGCTTGGCCGTGCCTAGCGGGAGCTCCTACGAGCAGTACTTC
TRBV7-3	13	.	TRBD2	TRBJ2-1	CASSPGTSNEQFF	TGTGCCAGCAGCCCTGGGACTAGCAATGAGCAGTTCTTC
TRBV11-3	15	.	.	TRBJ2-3	CASSLDVQGTDTQYF	TGTGCCAGCAGCTTAGATGTCCAGGGCACAGATACGCAGTATTTT
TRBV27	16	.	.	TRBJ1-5	CASSLIWGDGNQPQHF	TGTGCCAGCAGTTTAATATGGGGCGATGGCAATCAGCCCCAGCATTTT
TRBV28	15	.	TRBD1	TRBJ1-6	CASTTTGGRGSPLHF	TGTGCCAGCACAACCACAGGGGGGAGGGGTTCACCCCTCCACTTT
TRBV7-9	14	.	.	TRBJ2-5	CASSGSQSQETQYF	TGTGCCAGCAGCGGGTCACAGAGCCAAGAGACCCAGTACTTC
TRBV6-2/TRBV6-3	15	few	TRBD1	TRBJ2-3	CASSSGTGSTDTQYF	TGTGCCAGCAGTTCCGGGACAGGGAGCACAGATACGCAGTATTTT
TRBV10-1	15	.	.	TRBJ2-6	CASSESGSGANVLTF	TGCGCCAGCAGTGAGTCCGGGAGCGGGGCCAACGTCCTGACTTTC
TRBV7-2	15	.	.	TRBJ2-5	CASSLVKGPGETQYF	TGTGCCAGCAGCTTAGTTAAAGGGCCGGGGGAGACCCAGTACTTC
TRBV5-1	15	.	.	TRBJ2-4	CASSFTALAKNIQYF	TGCGCCAGCAGCTTTACAGCTCTAGCCAAAAACATTCAGTACTTC
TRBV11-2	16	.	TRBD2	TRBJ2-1	CASRRLTSGRYNEQFF	TGTGCCAGCAGGCGACTGACTAGCGGCCGCTACAATGAGCAGTTCTTC
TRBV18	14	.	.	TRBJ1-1	CASSTQTMNTEAFF	TGTGCCAGCTCAACACAGACCATGAACACTGAAGCTTTCTTT
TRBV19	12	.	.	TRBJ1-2	CASSIQRFGYTF	TGTGCCAGTAGTATACAGAGGTTTGGCTACACCTTC
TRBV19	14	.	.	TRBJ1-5	CASRTDYSNQPQHF	TGTGCCAGTAGGACAGATTATAGCAATCAGCCCCAGCATTTT
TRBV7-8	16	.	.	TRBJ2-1	CASSLVGVRTLNEQFF	TGTGCCAGCAGCTTAGTAGGTGTGCGGACATTAAATGAGCAGTTCTTC
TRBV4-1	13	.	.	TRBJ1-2	CASSPRDNYGYTF	TGCGCCAGCAGCCCCCGGGACAACTATGGCTACACCTTC
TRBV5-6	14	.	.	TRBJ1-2	CASSLQLTNYGYTF	TGTGCCAGCAGCTTGCAGCTCACTAACTATGGCTACACCTTC
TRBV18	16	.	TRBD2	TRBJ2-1	CASSNLPLGGDNEQFF	TGTGCCAGCTCAAATCTACCATTGGGAGGGGACAATGAGCAGTTCTTC
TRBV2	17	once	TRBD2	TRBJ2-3	CASSGPGLAGGRGTQYF	TGTGCCAGCAGTGGGCCGGGACTAGCGGGAGGGAGAGGTACGCAGTATTTT
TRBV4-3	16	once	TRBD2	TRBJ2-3	CASSQDASGTPDTQYF	TGCGCCAGCAGCCAAGATGCTAGCGGGACCCCAGATACGCAGTATTTT
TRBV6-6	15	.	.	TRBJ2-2	CASSQRLQNTGELFF	TGTGCCAGCAGTCAGAGGCTTCAGAACACCGGGGAGCTGTTTTTT
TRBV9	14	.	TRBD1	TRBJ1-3	CASSVGDRGNTIYF	TGTGCCAGCAGCGTAGGGGACAGGGGAAACACCATATATTTT